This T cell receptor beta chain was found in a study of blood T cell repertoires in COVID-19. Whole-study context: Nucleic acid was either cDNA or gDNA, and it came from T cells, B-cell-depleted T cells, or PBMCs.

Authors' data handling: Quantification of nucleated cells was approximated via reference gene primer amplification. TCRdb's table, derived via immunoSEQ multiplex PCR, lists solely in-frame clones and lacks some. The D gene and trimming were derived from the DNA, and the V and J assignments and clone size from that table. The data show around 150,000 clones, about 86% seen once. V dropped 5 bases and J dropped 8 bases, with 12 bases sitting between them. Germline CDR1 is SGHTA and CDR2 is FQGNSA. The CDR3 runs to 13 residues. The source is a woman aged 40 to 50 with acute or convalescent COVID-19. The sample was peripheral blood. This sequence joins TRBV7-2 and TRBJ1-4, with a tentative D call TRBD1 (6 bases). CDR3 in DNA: TGTGCCAGCAGCATCTCCGGGACAGAAAAACTGTTTTTT. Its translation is CASSISGTEKLFF.